This TCR beta chain was identified during a study of T cell repertoires in cytomegalovirus infection. General study findings and limits: Based on cumulative public TCR beta family frequency, carriers of CMV plus the relevant HLA were identified.

This clonotype was detected a few times. Antigen unknown. V lost 8 bases to trimming and J lost 0 bases; unmatched junction nucleotides: 6. This CDR3 region has 16 residues. In germline, CDR1 is SGHAT, CDR2 FQNNGV. TCRdb itself ran the reads through MiXCR, one entry per CDR3 protein. The sample shows about 360,000 distinct CDR3 sequences, roughly 18% of them seen only once. This chain connects TRBV11-2 to TRBJ2-3; 12 bases map to TRBD2. The sequenced sample was PBMCs. The clonotype originates from a human donor in good health (CMV status not recorded). Some clones in this sample may be carry-over from other donors' samples. CDR3 nucleotides: TGTGCCAGCGCATCAGGACTAGCGGGAAGCACAGATACGCAGTATTTT. It encodes CASASGLAGSTDTQYF.